The source of this T cell receptor beta chain is a study of cytomegalovirus exposure and HLA in healthy donors (dated by TCRdb to about 2017). With regard to the full study: An earlier analysis of about 560 of the donors reported roughly 300 Gb of sequence data and approximately 120 million unique TCR beta sequences obtained from about 179 million T cells. A later genetic analysis took genome-wide SNP genotypes for about three fifths of the 666 donors and used that subset as a discovery cohort. Every discovery cohort repertoire had been produced on one sequencing platform. An earlier analysis of 500 to 650 of the donors applied high-throughput TCR beta sequencing to assess whether each TCR beta V gene segment acted as functional or pseudogenic. Roughly five DR-DQ haplotypes were handled as single units for association and clustering, since linkage in the cohort was strong. To predict cytomegalovirus infection status, the study combined high-throughput TCR immunosequencing, statistical association of individual TCRs with disease status, and machine learning. Donor age, sex, ethnicity and CMV serostatus were collected together with the repertoire data. Of the 300 to 500 genotyped donors, 80% to 90% were placed in the genetic ancestry cluster associated with self-reported Caucasian donors. The number of typed donors differed by locus: about 620-630 for A, B, C, DRB1 and DQB1; 500 to 550 for DQA1; roughly 600 for DPA1; and about 450 for DPB1. Besides the first cohort of around 700 subjects, a separate validation cohort made up of 120 different subjects was used. Both class I and class II loci were covered by HLA typing, at four-digit resolution. In a later analysis, previously published TCR beta repertoires from several hundred donors were re-analyzed and high-resolution HLA genotyping was added so that TCR occurrence patterns could be studied. The study profiled the T cell repertoires of about 640 subjects by immunosequencing and related them to cytomegalovirus serostatus. The aim of the study was to test whether cataloging public T cell receptors could identify signatures of past pathogen exposure. In the later analysis, no new phenotypic data were used to find candidate immune exposures; instead, reliance was placed on TCR beta sequences and their occurrence across donors. Across approximately 400 genotyped donors of the cohort, an average of about 240,000 unique TCR beta nucleotide sequences per donor were sequenced, and approximately 17% of those sequences were non-productive. About 310 gigabases of sequencing data and 78 million or so unique TCR sequences were included in an early release covering about 620 HLA-typed donors.

In total, over 600 healthy bone marrow donors made up the cohort. All cohort members were sampled while nominally healthy, although unrecorded immune exposures were likely present. Of the 610 or so cohort members, 250 to 300 had positive CMV serostatus and 350 to 450 had negative CMV serostatus, and CMV serostatus was not recorded for the donor. Every donor gave a peripheral blood sample, and the peripheral blood mononuclear cells from that sample were used for TCR beta sequencing. Genomic DNA was extracted from the blood cell samples with the Qiagen DNeasy Blood Extraction Kit. The method behind the library was the immunoSEQ multiplex PCR assay. For the multiplex PCR, a mixture combining 60 forward primers for TCR Vbeta segments and 13 reverse primers for TCR Jbeta segments was used. A multiplex PCR assay on genomic DNA amplified the CDR3 region of rearranged TCR beta genes. On the Illumina HiSeq System, the amplified TCR beta libraries were sequenced as 87-base-pair reads. On the authors' methods: In a later analysis, roughly 80 million unique TCR beta chains were counted across the 666 repertoires, and roughly 10 million of these chains were shared by at least two donors. Raw reads were error-corrected and collapsed into unique sequences by a nearest-neighbor algorithm in which closely related sequences were merged to remove PCR and sequencing errors. Alignment of CDR3 sequences to IMGT reference sequences was used to assign V, D and J gene segments. Each retained sequence needed at least a six-nucleotide match to both a V gene segment and a J gene segment. Rearrangements were called productive when the CDR3 lacked stop codons and stayed in frame with V and J; all others were non-productive. CDR3 was defined by IMGT convention, running from the second conserved V-encoded cysteine to the conserved J-encoded phenylalanine. The earlier analysis of around 640 of the donors excluded sequences that lacked an unambiguous match to a single V gene segment. In an earlier analysis of a few hundred of the donors, a V segment was called functional when productive rearrangements were above 56.7%, and segregating when the standard deviation between donors exceeded 5%. A statistical classification framework was built to diagnose cytomegalovirus status from the catalog of TCR beta chain sequences. In a later analysis, TCR nucleotide sequences were compared against IMGT/GENE-DB human TR gene sequences so that V and J genes could be assigned. A later analysis assigned CDR3 sequences and most-parsimonious VDJ recombination scenarios with the TCRdist pipeline. In a later analysis, every TCR beta chain was defined by the combination of its CDR3 amino acid sequence and its V-gene family, and reads without a unique V-gene family were dropped. As a way to deal with suspected cross-contamination and a sequencing artifact, a later analysis dropped under 600 nucleotide sequences that were highly shared and had low generation probability. In a later analysis, a clonal expansion index was calculated for each public chain from normalized within-repertoire ranks of inferred template counts. A later analysis computed generation probabilities with a VDJ recombination model fitted to out-of-frame rearrangements, and checked the results against IGoR. Hypergeometric tests were used in a later analysis to score TCR-TCR, TCR-HLA and TCR-CMV co-occurrence, with a repertoire-size bias correction applied to the TCR pairs. False discovery rates were estimated in a later analysis by permuting HLA or CMV assignments 20 times. In a later analysis, co-occurring TCRs were grouped using DBSCAN, and TCRdist sequence similarity was added for clustering within HLA-allele-positive subsets. Repertoires with fewer than 30,000 or more than 120,000 public chains were left out of co-occurrence clustering, as were four to six repertoires with anomalous nucleotide sharing. The immuneACCESS repertoire file appears here via TCRdb, limited to in-frame rearrangements. These files lack a portion of the clones; in checked studies, under half of the deficit traces to unresolved V genes, and the cause of the others is not known. Clone size and the V and J calls come from that table; the DNA yielded D and trimming. The sample records 35,000 to 50,000 clones, about 50% of which are singletons. The biggest ten clones account for roughly 12% of the sample.

From V the trimming removes 4 bases and from J it removes 2 bases, while the gene matches leave 8 bases of the junction unaccounted for. Reading the germline V gene gives CDR1 KGHSH and CDR2 LQKENI. The CDR3 holds 15 amino acids from the cysteine to the phenylalanine. Kept here is only the CDR3 DNA, which spans 45 bases and is read in frame from base 1. Overall study results and their limits: While some public TCRs were present in many individuals, most TCR sequences turned up only very rarely across donors. Because counts were too low, some 17 rarely observed V segments, including chromosome 9 orphons, were excluded from the earlier analysis of several hundred of the donors. At a false discovery rate of 0.05, a later analysis linked 16,951 TCR beta sequences to specific HLA alleles. V-gene and J-gene trimming of TCR beta chains was associated with a missense DCLRE1C variant in a later genetic analysis, and the association was replicated in an independent cohort. Strong co-occurrence of HLA alleles, especially DR and DQ, made assigning TCR associations to individual alleles difficult. A further reported finding was that TCR beta sequences accurately predicted the HLA-A and HLA-B alleles for most subjects in the first cohort. An earlier analysis of approximately 590 of the donors showed that most TCR beta V segments appeared in productive rearrangements either about 90% or about 30% of the time, which broadly matched IMGT annotations. According to a later analysis, TCR association rates differed among HLA loci, with DRB1 alleles showing the most associated TCRs and HLA-C alleles showing the fewest. According to the authors, the approach could potentially be generalized to other disease states and immunological phenotypes. Cytomegalovirus status was reported to be diagnosed by the classifier with high specificity and sensitivity in both the original and validation cohorts. A later analysis found that most CMV-associated TCR beta chains appeared HLA-restricted, with HLA associations seemingly driven largely by CMV exposure. A later genetic analysis reported fewer N-insertions in productive TCRs among donors in an Asian-associated ancestry cluster than the roughly 700-donor mean. Some IMGT-functional V segments, including TRBV6-2 and TRBV6-3, could not be told apart with the 87-base-pair reads, so those segments were excluded. The sequencing pipeline was judged likely to have produced a cluster of highly shared sequence variants as a technical artifact. The cohort was sequenced for TCR beta chains only, and without alpha or paired-chain data the features that could be detected were limited. Because HLA typing was missing for some donors at each locus, association tests included only the typed subset. For the cohort, immune exposure information was limited to CMV serostatus. The study listed approximately 150 TCR beta chains as associated with cytomegalovirus. Roughly uniform sequencing depth across donors was assumed in presence/absence analyses, although this assumption may not hold. Linkage disequilibrium might explain the correlated functional status among segregating V segments, but an unknown experimental factor could not be excluded. Several of the top co-occurrence clusters appeared to be linked to parvovirus B19, influenza, CMV and Epstein-Barr virus, according to a later analysis. A few of the identified cytomegalovirus-associated TCR beta chains were confirmed in vitro to be specific for cytomegalovirus antigens. A later analysis found that HLA-associated TCR beta chains were more clonally expanded and had lower generation probabilities than equally common non-associated chains.

About this clone: Its specific antigen is unknown. Base qualities are not recorded, but no much larger clone differs from it by a single base.

The TCR originated in a human donor in good health. The chain is assembled from TRBV18 and TRBJ2-7, with 7 bases matching TRBD1. The sequenced material came from PBMCs. The bases are TGTGCCAGCTCACAACGTACAGGGGAACCCTACGAGCAGTACTTC. It encodes CASSQRTGEPYEQYF.